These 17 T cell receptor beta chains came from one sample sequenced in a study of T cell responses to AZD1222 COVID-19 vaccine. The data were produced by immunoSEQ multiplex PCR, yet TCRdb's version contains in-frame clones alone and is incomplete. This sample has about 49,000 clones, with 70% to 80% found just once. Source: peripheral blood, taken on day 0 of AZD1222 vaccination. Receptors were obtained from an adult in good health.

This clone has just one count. DNA for the CDR3: TGCGCCAGCAGCTTGGACGGGACAGGGGTTGAAAAACTGTTTTTT. It codes for CASSLDGTGVEKLFF. This sequence joins TRBV5-1 and TRBJ1-4, with 10 bases that match TRBD1. Trimming took 0 bases from V and 7 from J; bases not matched to a gene: 3. This CDR3 contains 15 residues. Germline CDR1 reads SGHRS; CDR2 reads YFSETQ.

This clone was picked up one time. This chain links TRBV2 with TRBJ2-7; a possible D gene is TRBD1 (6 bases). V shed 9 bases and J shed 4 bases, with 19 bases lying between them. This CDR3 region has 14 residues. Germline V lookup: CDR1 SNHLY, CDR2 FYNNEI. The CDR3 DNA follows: TGTGCCAGTGCCTTGCGGACAGCCCCATACGAGCAGTACTTC. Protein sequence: CASALRTAPYEQYF.

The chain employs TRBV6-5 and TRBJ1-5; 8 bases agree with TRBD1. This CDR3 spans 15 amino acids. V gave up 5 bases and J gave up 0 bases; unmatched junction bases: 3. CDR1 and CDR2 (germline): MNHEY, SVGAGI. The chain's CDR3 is CASSQGAHSNQPQHF. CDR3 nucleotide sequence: TGTGCCAGCAGTCAGGGGGCTCATAGCAATCAGCCCCAGCATTTT.

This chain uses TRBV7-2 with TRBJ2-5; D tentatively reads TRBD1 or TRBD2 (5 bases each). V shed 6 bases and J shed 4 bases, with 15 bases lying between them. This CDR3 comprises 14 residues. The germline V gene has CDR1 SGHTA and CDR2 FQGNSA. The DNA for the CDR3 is TGTGCCAGCAGGGTGGGCTGGGGGATAGAGACCCAGTACTTC. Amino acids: CASRVGWGIETQYF. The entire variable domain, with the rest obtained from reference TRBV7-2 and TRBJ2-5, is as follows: GAGVSQSPSNKVTEKGKDVELRCDPISGHTALYWYRQSLGQGLEFLIYFQGNSAPDKSGLPSDRFSAERTGGSVSTLTIQRTQQEDSAVYLCASRVGWGIETQYFGPGTRLLVL.

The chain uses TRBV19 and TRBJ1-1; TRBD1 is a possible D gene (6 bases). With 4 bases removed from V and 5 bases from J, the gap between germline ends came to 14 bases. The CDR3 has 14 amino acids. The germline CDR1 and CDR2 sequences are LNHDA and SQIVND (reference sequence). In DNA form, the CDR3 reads TGTGCCAGTAGTAGTGATCAGGGGTGGACTGAAGCTTTCTTT. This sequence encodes CASSSDQGWTEAFF.

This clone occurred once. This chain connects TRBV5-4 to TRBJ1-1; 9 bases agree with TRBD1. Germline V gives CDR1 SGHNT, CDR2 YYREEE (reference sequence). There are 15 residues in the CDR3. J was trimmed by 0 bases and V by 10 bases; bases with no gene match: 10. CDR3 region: CAVSRDREMNTEAFF. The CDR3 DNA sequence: TGTGCCGTTTCAAGGGACAGGGAAATGAACACTGAAGCTTTCTTT.

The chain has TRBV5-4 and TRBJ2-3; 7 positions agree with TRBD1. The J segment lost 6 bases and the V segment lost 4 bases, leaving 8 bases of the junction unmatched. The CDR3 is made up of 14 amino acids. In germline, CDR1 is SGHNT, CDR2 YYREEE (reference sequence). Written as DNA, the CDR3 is TGTGCCAGCAGCCCCGGACAGGTAGGGGATACGCAGTATTTT. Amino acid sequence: CASSPGQVGDTQYF.

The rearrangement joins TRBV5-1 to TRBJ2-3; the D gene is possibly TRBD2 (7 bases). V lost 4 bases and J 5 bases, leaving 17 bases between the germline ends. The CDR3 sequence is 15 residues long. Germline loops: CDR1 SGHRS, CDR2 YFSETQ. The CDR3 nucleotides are TGCGCCAGCAGCGCGGGGGCGGGGTCCGGAGATACGCAGTATTTT. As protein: CASSAGAGSGDTQYF.

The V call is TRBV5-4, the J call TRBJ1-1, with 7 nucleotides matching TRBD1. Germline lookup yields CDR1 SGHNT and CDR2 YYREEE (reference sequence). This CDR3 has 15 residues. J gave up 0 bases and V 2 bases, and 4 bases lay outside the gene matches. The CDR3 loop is CASSLRQGLNTEAFF. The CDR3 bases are TGTGCCAGCAGCTTAAGACAGGGATTGAACACTGAAGCTTTCTTT.

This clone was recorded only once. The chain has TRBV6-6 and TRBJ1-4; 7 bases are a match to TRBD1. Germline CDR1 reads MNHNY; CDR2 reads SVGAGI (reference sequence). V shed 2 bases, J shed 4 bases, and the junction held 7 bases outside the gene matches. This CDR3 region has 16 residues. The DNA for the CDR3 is TGTGCCAGCAGTTACCTTGGGACAGACAATAATGAAAAACTGTTTTTT. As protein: CASSYLGTDNNEKLFF.

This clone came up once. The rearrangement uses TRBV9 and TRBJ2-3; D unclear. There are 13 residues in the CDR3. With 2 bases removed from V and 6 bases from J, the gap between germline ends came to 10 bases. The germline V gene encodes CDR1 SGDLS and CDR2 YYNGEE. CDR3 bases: TGTGCCAGCAGCGTTGAAGGGATTGATACGCAGTATTTT. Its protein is CASSVEGIDTQYF.

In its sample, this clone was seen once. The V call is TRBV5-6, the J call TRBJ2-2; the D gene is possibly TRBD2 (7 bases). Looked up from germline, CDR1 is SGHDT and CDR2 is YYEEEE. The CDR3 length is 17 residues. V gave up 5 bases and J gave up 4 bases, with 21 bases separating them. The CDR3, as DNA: TGTGCCAGCAGAGGGGGGGCCGACCCTGCGGGCACCGGGGAGCTGTTTTTT. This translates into CASRGGADPAGTGELFF.

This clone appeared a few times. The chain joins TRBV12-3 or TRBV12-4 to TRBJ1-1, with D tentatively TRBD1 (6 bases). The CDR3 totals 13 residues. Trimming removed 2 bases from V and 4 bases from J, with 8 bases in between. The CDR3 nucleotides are TGTGCCAGCAGTTTATCGGGGGCCACTGAAGCTTTCTTT. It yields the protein CASSLSGATEAFF.

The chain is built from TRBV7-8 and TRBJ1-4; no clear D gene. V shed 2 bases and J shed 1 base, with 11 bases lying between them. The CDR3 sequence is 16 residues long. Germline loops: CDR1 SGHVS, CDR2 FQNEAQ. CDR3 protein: CASSLMSVGTNEKLFF. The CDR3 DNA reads TGTGCCAGCAGCTTAATGTCAGTCGGAACTAATGAAAAACTGTTTTTT.

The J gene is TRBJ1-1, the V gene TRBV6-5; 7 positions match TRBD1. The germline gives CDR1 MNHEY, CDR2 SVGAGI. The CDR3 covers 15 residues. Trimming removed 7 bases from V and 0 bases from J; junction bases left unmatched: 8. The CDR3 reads CASTKGGNLNTEAFF. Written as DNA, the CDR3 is TGTGCCAGCACCAAAGGGGGCAATCTGAACACTGAAGCTTTCTTT.

The CDR3 reads CASSFRGSEGYTF. The CDR3 bases are TGTGCCAGCAGCTTCCGGGGATCTGAGGGCTACACCTTC. The chain is built from TRBV5-6 and TRBJ1-2, with D unclear. Germline CDR1 and CDR2: SGHDT and YYEEEE. This CDR3 contains 13 residues. V lost 2 bases and J 8 bases, leaving 13 bases between the germline ends.

The CDR3 here is CATWTSGKNEQFF. The CDR3 region has the DNA TGTGCCACTTGGACTAGCGGGAAGAATGAGCAGTTCTTC. The V gene is TRBV10-3, the J gene TRBJ2-1; 12 bases agree with TRBD2. Germline trimming cut 10 bases from V and 7 bases from J; bases unmatched to any gene: 5. This CDR3 is built from 13 residues. CDR1 and CDR2 (germline): ENHRY, SYGVKD.